A single sample gave rise to the 30 T cell receptor beta chains below, sequenced in a study of regulatory T cells in long-lasting Graves disease. Time point described: newly diagnosed GD, antithyroid drugs for less than 3 months. TCR sequences were obtained from RNA taken from PBMCs. Building of the TCR beta libraries involved iRepertoire HTBI primers and Arm-PCR of CDR3 regions. In TCRdb, the multiplex PCR reads were re-called with MiXCR into one record per CDR3 protein. The sample yields some 350,000 distinct CDR3 sequences, 15% to 20% seen once. The sample also formed part of further work on T cells in Graves' hyperthyroidism and ophthalmopathy.

The sequencing here drew on peripheral blood mononuclear cells (PBMCs), taken at new diagnosis, from a patient treated with antithyroid drugs. Source of these receptors: a woman between 18 and 29 years old with Graves disease.

This clonotype was seen at least ten times. This chain uses TRBV5-1 with TRBJ2-3; no reliable D call. Trimming took off 0 bases at V and 2 bases at J, with 10 bases between the two ends. CDR1 and CDR2 from the germline V gene are SGHRS and YFSETQ. The CDR3 is made up of 15 amino acids. CDR3 in DNA: TGCGCCAGCAGCTTGGATGGGCAGGTCACAGATACGCAGTATTTT. Its protein is CASSLDGQVTDTQYF.

This clonotype was detected many times. The chain combines TRBV20-1 with TRBJ2-7; 10 positions match TRBD2. V lost 0 bases, J lost 5 bases, and 7 bases stayed unmatched. CDR1 and CDR2 from the germline V gene are DFQATT and SNEGSKA (reference sequence). This CDR3 is built from 15 residues. For the CDR3, the DNA is TGCAGTGCTAGAGATCATCTAGCGGGAGTCGACGAGCAGTACTTC. This translates into CSARDHLAGVDEQYF.

The chain couples TRBV20-1 to TRBJ1-1, with D hard to call. CDR1 is DFQATT, CDR2 SNEGSKA, per germline (reference sequence). This CDR3 is 13 amino acids long. CDR3 amino acids: CSAAVDMNTEAFF. In DNA, the CDR3 is TGCAGCGCTGCCGTCGACATGAACACTGAAGCTTTCTTT.

This clonotype was counted ten times or more. This chain joins TRBV4-1 and TRBJ2-3; no clear D gene. The CDR3 is made up of 14 amino acids. V gave up 0 bases and J gave up 4 bases, with 8 bases separating them. Germline V gene lookup returns CDR1 MGHRA and CDR2 YSYEKL. The CDR3 DNA reads as TGCGCCAGCAGCCAAGATAGGGCATCAGATACGCAGTATTTT. Amino acid sequence: CASSQDRASDTQYF.

This clonotype was seen at least ten times. CDR3 nucleotide sequence: TGTGCCAGCAGCGCAAGCCAGGGGAGCTCCTATAATTCACCCCTCCACTTT. It yields the protein CASSASQGSSYNSPLHF. This chain joins TRBV7-8 and TRBJ1-6; D might be TRBD1 (6 bases). V gave up 5 bases and J gave up 0 bases, with 14 bases separating them. Germline loops: CDR1 SGHVS, CDR2 FQNEAQ. The CDR3 runs 17 residues.

This clonotype was seen at least ten times. This chain connects TRBV5-1 to TRBJ2-5; 9 positions agree with TRBD1. The length of the CDR3 is 15 residues. Germline CDR1 SGHRS, CDR2 YFSETQ. Trimming took 0 bases from V and 5 from J; bases not matched to a gene: 5. The CDR3 here is CASSLGTGDWETQYF. CDR3 bases: TGCGCCAGCAGCTTGGGGACAGGGGATTGGGAGACCCAGTACTTC.

This clonotype was counted many times. A single base separates this from a much larger clone, so it may be a read error. The chain is built from TRBV3-1 and TRBJ1-2, with 9 bases that match TRBD1. This CDR3 spans 14 amino acids. V dropped 4 bases and J dropped 3; count of bases not matched to a gene: 3. The germline gives CDR1 LGHDT, CDR2 YNNKEL (reference sequence). The CDR3 loop reads CASSPGTGHYGYTF. As DNA, the CDR3 is TGTGCCAGCAGCCCCGGGACAGGGCACTATGGCTACACCTTC.

This clonotype has ten or more counts. The chain employs TRBV7-2 and TRBJ2-1; 11 bases align to TRBD2. The CDR3 has 15 residues. V gave up 6 bases and J gave up 6 bases; unmatched junction bases: 7. CDR1 SGHTA and CDR2 FQGNSA come from the germline V gene. This CDR3 is CASRPTSGSINEQFF. CDR3 DNA sequence: TGTGCCAGCAGACCAACTAGCGGGAGTATCAATGAGCAGTTCTTC.

At least ten counts were recorded for this clonotype. This chain connects TRBV20-1 to TRBJ2-3; 11 bases are a match to TRBD2. The CDR3 sequence is 19 residues long. The germline V gene has CDR1 DFQATT and CDR2 SNEGSKA (reference sequence). J gave up 0 bases and V 1 base, and 12 bases lay outside the gene matches. CDR3 loop: CSARVPILAGGSSTDTQYF. The CDR3 DNA reads as TGCAGTGCTAGAGTTCCAATCCTAGCGGGGGGCAGTAGCACAGATACGCAGTATTTT.

This clonotype was detected ten times or more. The chain employs TRBV7-9 and TRBJ2-1; D is ambiguous. Germline loops: CDR1 SEHNR, CDR2 FQNEAQ (reference sequence). The length of the CDR3 is 11 residues. Trimming shortened V by 6 bases and J by 5 bases, and 5 bases separated the two germline ends. For the CDR3, the DNA is TGTGCCAGCAGAAGAAACAATGAGCAGTTCTTC. Its translation is CASRRNNEQFF. The full variable domain, with the rest looked up from reference TRBV7-9 and TRBJ2-1, is DTGVSQNPRHKITKRGQNVTFRCDPISEHNRLYWYRQTLGQGPEFLTYFQNEAQLEKSRLLSDRFSAERPKGSFSTLEIQRTEQGDSAMYLCASRRNNEQFFGPGTRLTVL.

The table lists this clonotype with many counts. The chain uses TRBV27 and TRBJ2-1, with D maybe TRBD1 (5 bases). Trimming cost V 2 bases and J 10 bases, with 9 bases left between them. Germline loops: CDR1 MNHEY, CDR2 SMNVEV (reference sequence). CDR3 length: 12 residues. The CDR3 DNA reads TGTGCCAGCAGTTTACAGGGTAGGGAGCAGTTCTTC. Its translation: CASSLQGREQFF.

A remark on this clonotype: This clone may be a read error of a much larger clone one base away. The chain combines TRBV6-2 or TRBV6-3 with TRBJ2-7, with D maybe TRBD2 (5 bases). The length of the CDR3 is 14 residues. CDR1 and CDR2 from the germline V gene are MNHEY and SVGEGT. The CDR3 region has the DNA TGTGCCAGCAGTCACTCCGTCGGGGCCTACGAGCAGTACTTC. Translation: CASSHSVGAYEQYF.

The V call is TRBV5-6, the J call TRBJ2-3; 10 nucleotides align to TRBD1. Germline V gives CDR1 SGHDT, CDR2 YYEEEE. This CDR3 has 15 residues. V lost 4 bases to trimming and J lost 2 bases; unmatched junction nucleotides: 4. CDR3 bases: TGTGCCAGCAGCCAGGGGACAGGGGTCACAGATACGCAGTATTTT. Its protein product is CASSQGTGVTDTQYF.

The sample holds many counts of this clonotype. The V gene is TRBV5-6, the J gene TRBJ2-5; 7 bases are shared with TRBD1. The germline V gene has CDR1 SGHDT and CDR2 YYEEEE. The ends lost 4 bases at V and 2 bases at J; junction bases unmatched: 2. The CDR3 runs 13 residues. This CDR3 is CASSQDRQETQYF. CDR3 sequence (DNA): TGTGCCAGCAGCCAGGACAGGCAAGAGACCCAGTACTTC.

This clonotype was seen repeatedly, ten times or more. The rearrangement uses TRBV29-1 and TRBJ2-7; TRBD1 agrees at 7 bases. The V segment lost 7 bases and the J segment 0 bases; nucleotides outside the gene matches: 12. Germline values: CDR1 SQVTM, CDR2 ANQGSEA. CDR3 size: 15 residues. CDR3 coding DNA: TGCAGCGGGACCCCCATAGGGGGCCACTCCTACGAGCAGTACTTC. This sequence encodes CSGTPIGGHSYEQYF.

The V gene is TRBV7-2, the J gene TRBJ2-7; 8 positions match TRBD1. The CDR3 extends over 13 amino acids. The junction had 8 bases not matched to a gene; V was cut back by 8 bases and J by 5 bases. Germline V gives CDR1 SGHTA, CDR2 FQGNSA. The CDR3 DNA sequence: TGTGCCAGCTTAGGGCAGGGGGCGCACGAGCAGTACTTC. As protein: CASLGQGAHEQYF. The variable domain in full, completed from reference TRBV7-2 and TRBJ2-7, reads GAGVSQSPSNKVTEKGKDVELRCDPISGHTALYWYRQSLGQGLEFLIYFQGNSAPDKSGLPSDRFSAERTGGSVSTLTIQRTQQEDSAVYLCASLGQGAHEQYFGPGTRLTVT.

This clonotype showed up many times. The chain combines TRBV12-3 or TRBV12-4 with TRBJ2-3, with unresolved D. The CDR3 runs 14 residues. V was cut by 5 bases and J by 0 bases, with 9 bases left in between. The CDR3 region has the DNA TGTGCCAGCAGTGACCAGGATAGCACAGATACGCAGTATTTT. It codes for CASSDQDSTDTQYF.

On this clonotype itself: Since a much larger clone is just one base distant, this may be a read error. J is TRBJ2-1 and V is TRBV30; TRBD1 agrees at 10 bases. Germline V gives CDR1 GTSNPN, CDR2 SVGIG (reference sequence). The CDR3 is 13 amino acids. CDR3 DNA: TGTGCCCGGAGTGAGGACAGGGGGGATGAGCAGTTCTTC. Translation: CARSEDRGDEQFF.

V gene TRBV7-9 combines with J gene TRBJ2-7, with D tentatively TRBD1 (6 bases). The CDR3 is 17 residues long. Germline-derived CDR1 and CDR2 are SEHNR and FQNEAQ (reference sequence). Trimming left V 2 bases short and J 2 bases short, with 19 bases between. This CDR3 is CASSLPPYRQVTYEQYF. The CDR3 region has the DNA TGTGCCAGCAGCTTACCACCATACCGACAGGTAACCTACGAGCAGTACTTC.

Details on this clonotype: A much more abundant neighbour one base away suggests this may be a read error. CDR3 sequence: CASSGDRANYGYTF. The CDR3 nucleotides read TGTGCCAGCAGTGGGGACAGAGCTAACTATGGCTACACCTTC. The V gene is TRBV2, the J gene TRBJ1-2, with 7 bases that match TRBD1. This CDR3 has 14 amino acids. The germline CDR1 and CDR2 sequences are SNHLY and FYNNEI. V trimming: 4 bases; J trimming: 0 bases; junction bases outside the gene matches: 2.

This clonotype was seen a handful of times. The chain joins TRBV27 to TRBJ2-4, with TRBD2 identical over 10 bases. The length of the CDR3 is 17 residues. Germline values: CDR1 MNHEY, CDR2 SMNVEV (reference sequence). The ends lost 6 bases at V and 1 base at J; junction bases unmatched: 9. The CDR3 sequence: CASRQTSGITAKNIQYF. The CDR3 nucleotides read TGTGCCAGCAGACAAACTAGCGGGATAACGGCCAAAAACATTCAGTACTTC.

The sample holds many counts of this clonotype. The CDR3 reads CSARDPQTGEDYEQYF. The CDR3, as DNA: TGCAGTGCTAGAGACCCACAAACAGGGGAAGACTACGAGCAGTACTTC. J is TRBJ2-7 and V is TRBV20-1; 7 positions agree with TRBD1. Trimming removed 0 bases from V and 3 bases from J; junction bases left unmatched: 11. Germline V gives CDR1 DFQATT, CDR2 SNEGSKA (reference sequence). The CDR3 covers 16 residues.

This clonotype was seen many times. The rearrangement links TRBV3-1 to TRBJ2-5, with D perhaps matching TRBD1 (6 bases). CDR1 is LGHDT, CDR2 YNNKEL, per germline (reference sequence). The V and J ends lost 2 bases and 5 bases respectively, with 12 bases between them. The CDR3 is 14 amino acids. The CDR3 loop is CASSQRQVRETQYF. The DNA of the CDR3 is TGTGCCAGCAGCCAAAGACAGGTCCGGGAGACCCAGTACTTC.

This clonotype was seen more than once but under ten times. The gene calls are TRBV6-1 and TRBJ1-1; possible D gene TRBD1, 6 bases. V was clipped by 7 bases and J by 0 bases, with 15 bases between them. The CDR3 runs 15 residues. CDR1 MNHNS and CDR2 SASEGT come from the germline V gene. CDR3: CASTNRGDMNTEAFF. CDR3 in DNA: TGTGCCAGCACCAATAGGGGGGACATGAACACTGAAGCTTTCTTT.

This clonotype has ten or more counts. The chain links TRBV11-2 to TRBJ2-7; D may be TRBD1 or TRBD2 (5 bases each). The V gene's germline CDR1 is SGHAT and CDR2 FQNNGV. The CDR3 extends over 11 amino acids. The V gene lost 8 bases and the J gene lost 7 bases, with 12 bases spanning the gap. CDR3 DNA sequence: TGTGCCAGCGGGGCTCCGGGGGAGCAGTACTTC. Amino acid sequence: CASGAPGEQYF.

This clonotype has at least ten counts. This chain connects TRBV10-3 to TRBJ2-7; 16 bases are shared with TRBD2. Trimming cost V 6 bases and J 4 bases; bases outside gene matches: 6. The CDR3 extends over 16 amino acids. The germline gives CDR1 ENHRY, CDR2 SYGVKD. The CDR3: CAISGTSGGAKYEQYF. CDR3 sequence (DNA): TGTGCCATCAGCGGGACTAGCGGGGGGGCCAAGTACGAGCAGTACTTC.

This clonotype was seen repeatedly, ten times or more. The CDR3 region is CASSLARLTDTQYF. As DNA, the CDR3 is TGCGCCAGCAGCTTGGCACGCCTGACAGATACGCAGTATTTT. V gene TRBV5-1 combines with J gene TRBJ2-3; D remains unclear. CDR1 and CDR2 from the germline V gene are SGHRS and YFSETQ. The germline V and J ends were trimmed by 0 bases and 3 bases, with 8 bases remaining between them. The CDR3 is 14 residues long.

The chain couples TRBV7-9 to TRBJ1-4; tentatively, D is TRBD1 (5 bases). With 3 bases removed from V and 4 bases from J, the gap between germline ends came to 15 bases. The germline CDR1 and CDR2 sequences are SEHNR and FQNEAQ (reference sequence). This CDR3 is 16 amino acids long. In nucleotides, the CDR3 is TGTGCCAGCAGCTTTTACCAGGGCAGCCATAATGAAAAACTGTTTTTT. Protein: CASSFYQGSHNEKLFF.

The genes are TRBV2 and TRBJ2-6; D gene uncertain. The V end was cut by 6 bases, the J end by 4 bases, with 4 bases between. CDR1 SNHLY and CDR2 FYNNEI come from the germline V gene. The CDR3 covers 12 residues. CDR3 DNA sequence: TGTGCCAGCAGCCAGGGGGCCAACGTCCTGACTTTC. The encoded protein is CASSQGANVLTF.

Ten or more counts support this clonotype. The chain carries TRBV6-1 and TRBJ1-1, with D perhaps matching TRBD1 (6 bases). The CDR3 is made up of 16 amino acids. Trimming removed 7 bases from V and 0 bases from J, with 18 bases in between. Germline assignment: CDR1 MNHNS and CDR2 SASEGT. CDR3 residues: CASTRRGDLMNTEAFF. The CDR3 DNA is TGTGCCAGCACCCGAAGGGGGGATCTCATGAACACTGAAGCTTTCTTT.